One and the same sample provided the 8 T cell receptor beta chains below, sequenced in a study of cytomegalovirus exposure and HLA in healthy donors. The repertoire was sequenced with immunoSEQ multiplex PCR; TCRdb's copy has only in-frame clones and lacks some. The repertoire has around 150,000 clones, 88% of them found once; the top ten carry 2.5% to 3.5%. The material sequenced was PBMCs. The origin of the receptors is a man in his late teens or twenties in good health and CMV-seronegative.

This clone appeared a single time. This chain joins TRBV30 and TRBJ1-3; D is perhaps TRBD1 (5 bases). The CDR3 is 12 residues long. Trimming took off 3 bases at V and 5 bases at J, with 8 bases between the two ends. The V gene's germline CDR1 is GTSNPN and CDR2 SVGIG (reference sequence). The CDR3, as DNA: TGTGCCTGGAGCAGACAGAGAAACACCATATATTTT. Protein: CAWSRQRNTIYF.

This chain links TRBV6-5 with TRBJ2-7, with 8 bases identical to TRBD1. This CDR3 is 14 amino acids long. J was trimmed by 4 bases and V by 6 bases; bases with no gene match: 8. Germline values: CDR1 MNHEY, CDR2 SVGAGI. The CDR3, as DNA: TGTGCCAGCAGCGAAGGACAGGGTGTGTACGAGCAGTACGTC. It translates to CASSEGQGVYEQYV.

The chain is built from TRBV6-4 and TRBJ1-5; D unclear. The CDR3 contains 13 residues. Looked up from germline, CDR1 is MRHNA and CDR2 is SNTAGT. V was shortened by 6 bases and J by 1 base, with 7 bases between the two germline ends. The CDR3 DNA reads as TGTGCCAGCAGCATAGAAAGCAATCAGCCCCAGCATTTT. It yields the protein CASSIESNQPQHF.

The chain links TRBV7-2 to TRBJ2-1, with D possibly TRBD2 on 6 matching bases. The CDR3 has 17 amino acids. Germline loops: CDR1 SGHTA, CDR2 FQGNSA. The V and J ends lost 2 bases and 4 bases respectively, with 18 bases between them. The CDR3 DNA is TGTGCCAGCAGCTTATCCCCGGGAGTAGTGAGATACAATGAGCAGTTCTTC. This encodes CASSLSPGVVRYNEQFF.

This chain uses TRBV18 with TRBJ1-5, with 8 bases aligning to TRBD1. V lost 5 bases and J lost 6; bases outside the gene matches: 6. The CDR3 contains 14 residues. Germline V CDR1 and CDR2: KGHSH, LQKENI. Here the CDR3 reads CASSFGQGGQPQHF. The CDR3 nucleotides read TGTGCCAGCTCATTCGGACAGGGTGGTCAGCCCCAGCATTTT.

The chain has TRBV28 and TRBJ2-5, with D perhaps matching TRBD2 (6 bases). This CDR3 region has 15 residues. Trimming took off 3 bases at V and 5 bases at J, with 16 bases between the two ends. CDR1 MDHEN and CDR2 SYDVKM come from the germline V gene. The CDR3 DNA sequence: TGTGCCAGCAGTTTGGGGGGAGGAATCGGGGAGACCCAGTACTTC. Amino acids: CASSLGGGIGETQYF.

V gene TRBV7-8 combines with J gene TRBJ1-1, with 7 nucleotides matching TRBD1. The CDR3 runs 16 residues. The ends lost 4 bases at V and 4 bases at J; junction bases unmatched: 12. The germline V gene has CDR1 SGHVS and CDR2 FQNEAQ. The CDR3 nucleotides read TGTGCCAGCAGCTCCCCCTTGGGACAGTTCGGCACTGAAGCTTTCTTT. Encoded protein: CASSSPLGQFGTEAFF.

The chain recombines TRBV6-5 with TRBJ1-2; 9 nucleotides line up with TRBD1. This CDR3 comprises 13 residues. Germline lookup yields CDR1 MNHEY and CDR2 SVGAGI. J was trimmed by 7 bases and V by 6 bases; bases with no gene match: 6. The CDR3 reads CASRNRDRAGYTF. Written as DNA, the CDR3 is TGTGCCAGCAGAAATCGGGACAGGGCTGGCTACACCTTC.